This is a list of T cell receptor beta chains from one sample in a study of beta chain features in type 1 diabetes. Here immunoSEQ multiplex PCR was the method, and the copy in TCRdb shows in-frame clones only, minus some. The table records about 320,000 clones, about 15% of them present only once. Sequenced material: central memory CD4+ T cells from blood. All receptors come from a man younger than 40 in good health. Each CDR3 is given with its conserved first and last residue. Each record gives: J gene, clone size, V gene, D gene, CDR3 DNA, CDR3 protein. D genes are given only for firm matches. For some rows the clone size is stated as once, few or many, or as a class when expanded; others skip it.

j_call: TRBJ2-2; clone_size: NA; v_call: TRBV7-2; d_call: NA; cdr3_nt: TGTGCCAGCAGCACCCAAATTACAGCTACCGGGGAGCTGTTTTTT; cdr3_aa: CASSTQITATGELFF
j_call: TRBJ2-5; clone_size: few; v_call: TRBV5-1; d_call: NA; cdr3_nt: TGCGCCAGCAGCTCCAACCCCAGGGGAAGCCAAGAGACCCAGTACTTC; cdr3_aa: CASSSNPRGSQETQYF
j_call: TRBJ2-3; clone_size: few; v_call: TRBV5-1; d_call: TRBD2; cdr3_nt: TGCGCCAGCAGCTTAAGTAGCGGGAGCGATACGCAGTATTTT; cdr3_aa: CASSLSSGSDTQYF
j_call: TRBJ1-1; clone_size: NA; v_call: TRBV5-6; d_call: TRBD1; cdr3_nt: TGTGCCAGCAGCGAAGGGGACAGACCTTTGAACACTGAAGCTTTCTTT; cdr3_aa: CASSEGDRPLNTEAFF
j_call: TRBJ1-5; clone_size: few; v_call: TRBV6-6; d_call: NA; cdr3_nt: TGTGCCAGCAGTATCGACAGCAGCAATCAGCCCCAGCATTTT; cdr3_aa: CASSIDSSNQPQHF
j_call: TRBJ2-7; clone_size: NA; v_call: TRBV7-8; d_call: TRBD1; cdr3_nt: TGTGCCAGCAGCGTGGACAGGGGAGATAAGCAGTACTTC; cdr3_aa: CASSVDRGDKQYF
j_call: TRBJ2-5; clone_size: many; v_call: TRBV21-1; d_call: NA; cdr3_nt: TGTGCCAGCAGCAAGGGGGCCCTCGGTGCTAGCGTCATAGCAGAGACCCAGTACTTC; cdr3_aa: CASSKGALGASVIAETQYF
j_call: TRBJ2-1; clone_size: many; v_call: TRBV4-3; d_call: NA; cdr3_nt: TGCGCCAGCAGCCAAACGGCCACCAATGAGCAGTTCTTC; cdr3_aa: CASSQTATNEQFF
j_call: TRBJ2-4; clone_size: few; v_call: TRBV19; d_call: NA; cdr3_nt: TGTGCCACAGCCGGTGCCCTTCGGCAGTCCGTGCAACTAGCCAAAAACATTCAGTACTTC; cdr3_aa: CATAGALRQSVQLAKNIQYF
j_call: TRBJ1-2; clone_size: NA; v_call: TRBV18; d_call: NA; cdr3_nt: TGTGCCAGCTCACCTCGGGGGTCCTATGGCTACACCTTC; cdr3_aa: CASSPRGSYGYTF
j_call: TRBJ1-6; clone_size: few; v_call: TRBV7-2; d_call: TRBD1; cdr3_nt: TGTGCCAGCAGCTTTACAGGGGGCTCTTATTCACCCCTCCACTTT; cdr3_aa: CASSFTGGSYSPLHF
j_call: TRBJ2-3; clone_size: many; v_call: TRBV7-9; d_call: TRBD2; cdr3_nt: TGTGCCAGCAGCTTAGCGCGACTAGCGGGGGGCTCAGATACGCAGTATTTT; cdr3_aa: CASSLARLAGGSDTQYF
j_call: TRBJ2-2; clone_size: NA; v_call: TRBV6-1; d_call: NA; cdr3_nt: TGTGCCAGCAGCCACGAACGCACCGGGGAGCTGTTTTTT; cdr3_aa: CASSHERTGELFF
j_call: TRBJ2-1; clone_size: few; v_call: TRBV7-8; d_call: NA; cdr3_nt: TGTGCCAGCAGCTTAGGGGCTAGCGAAAGTGAGCAGTTCTTC; cdr3_aa: CASSLGASESEQFF
j_call: TRBJ1-4; clone_size: many; v_call: TRBV29-1; d_call: NA; cdr3_nt: TGCAGCGTAGAGTCAACTAATGAAAAACTGTTTTTT; cdr3_aa: CSVESTNEKLFF
j_call: TRBJ1-2; clone_size: NA; v_call: TRBV18; d_call: NA; cdr3_nt: TGTGCCAGCTCACCGGGGTCCAGGGGCTATGGCTACACCTTC; cdr3_aa: CASSPGSRGYGYTF
j_call: TRBJ2-2; clone_size: many; v_call: TRBV4-1; d_call: NA; cdr3_nt: TGCGCCAGCAGCACGAACACCGGGGAGCTGTTTTTT; cdr3_aa: CASSTNTGELFF
j_call: TRBJ1-1; clone_size: many; v_call: TRBV19; d_call: TRBD1; cdr3_nt: TGTGCCAGTAGCACTTCGGGACAGCCGAACACTGAAGCTTTCTTT; cdr3_aa: CASSTSGQPNTEAFF
j_call: TRBJ2-5; clone_size: NA; v_call: TRBV11-3; d_call: NA; cdr3_nt: TGTGCCAGCAGCTGGGTGGGGTTGGGACAGACCCAGTACTTC; cdr3_aa: CASSWVGLGQTQYF
j_call: TRBJ2-1; clone_size: few; v_call: TRBV30; d_call: NA; cdr3_nt: TGTGCCTGGAGTGTACTATTCTACAATGAGCAGTTCTTC; cdr3_aa: CAWSVLFYNEQFF
j_call: TRBJ2-1; clone_size: NA; v_call: TRBV15; d_call: TRBD2; cdr3_nt: TGTGCCACCAGCAGCGGGACTAGCGGAAACAATGAGCAGTTCTTC; cdr3_aa: CATSSGTSGNNEQFF
j_call: TRBJ1-2; clone_size: few; v_call: TRBV29-1; d_call: NA; cdr3_nt: TGCAGCGCCGGGACCGCCCAGTTCTCCACCTTC; cdr3_aa: CSAGTAQFSTF
j_call: TRBJ2-3; clone_size: NA; v_call: TRBV6-5; d_call: NA; cdr3_nt: TGTGCCAGCAGCTCGGCCCGGGGACATACGCAGTATTTT; cdr3_aa: CASSSARGHTQYF
j_call: TRBJ1-1; clone_size: NA; v_call: TRBV7-2; d_call: NA; cdr3_nt: TGTGCCAGCAGCCCTAGACCGGTTACCAACACTGAAGCTTTCTTT; cdr3_aa: CASSPRPVTNTEAFF
j_call: TRBJ2-5; clone_size: few; v_call: TRBV30; d_call: TRBD2; cdr3_nt: TGTGCCTGGAGTGCCGGACTAGCGGGAGAGACCCAGTACTTC; cdr3_aa: CAWSAGLAGETQYF
j_call: TRBJ2-3; clone_size: NA; v_call: TRBV7-2; d_call: NA; cdr3_nt: TGTGCCAGCAGCTTTGGGGGGAGGACAGATACGCAGTATTTT; cdr3_aa: CASSFGGRTDTQYF
j_call: TRBJ2-5; clone_size: few; v_call: TRBV6-1; d_call: TRBD1; cdr3_nt: TGTGCCAGCAGGTCCGGGACAGGGGGCAAAGAGCAGTACTTC; cdr3_aa: CASRSGTGGKEQYF
j_call: TRBJ2-3; clone_size: few; v_call: TRBV25-1; d_call: NA; cdr3_nt: TGTGCCAGCAGCCGGCAACCCCAGGATACGCAGTATTTT; cdr3_aa: CASSRQPQDTQYF